These T cell receptor beta chains were read from a single sample in a study of radiation and T cells in renal cell carcinoma. Clones were sequenced by immunoSEQ multiplex PCR, and TCRdb holds only the in-frame ones, with some missing. The sample consists of some 80,000 clones, 70% to 90% of them appearing once. Sequences were derived from blood, sampled from a patient whose treatment included radiotherapy and nephrectomy. The receptors were gathered from a woman aged 50 to 60 with renal cell carcinoma. The CDR3 runs from the conserved cysteine through the conserved F or W. Each record gives: clone size, J gene, D gene, V gene, CDR3 protein, CDR3 DNA. The D gene is left open where the match is weak. A clone size is listed for some rows: how often the clone was seen (once, few, many), or a class if it is expanded.

- | TRBJ1-5 | - | TRBV5-6 | CASSFAGGTARNQPQHF | TGTGCCAGCAGCTTTGCTGGTGGGACGGCCCGCAATCAGCCCCAGCATTTT
once | TRBJ2-7 | - | TRBV7-2 | CASRPVNFYEQYF | TGTGCCAGCAGGCCCGTCAATTTCTACGAGCAGTACTTC
few | TRBJ2-1 | - | TRBV7-2 | CAIQRGGGRYNEQFF | TGTGCCATCCAAAGGGGCGGGGGCCGCTACAATGAGCAGTTCTTC
- | TRBJ1-5 | - | TRBV28 | CASSRRGGGNQPQHF | TGTGCCAGCAGTCGCCGGGGAGGGGGCAATCAGCCCCAGCATTTT
- | TRBJ1-6 | - | TRBV5-5 | CASSLVLLADRPLHF | TGTGCCAGCAGCTTGGTCCTTCTGGCAGATCGACCCCTCCACTTT
- | TRBJ2-1 | TRBD2 | TRBV7-2 | CASSLARPSGRVVGSYNEQFF | TGTGCCAGCAGCTTAGCACGGCCTAGCGGGAGGGTAGTGGGCTCCTACAATGAGCAGTTCTTC
- | TRBJ1-1 | - | TRBV5-1 | CASSPGTSNVVTEAFF | TGCGCCAGCAGCCCGGGGACCTCTAATGTGGTCACTGAAGCTTTCTTT
- | TRBJ2-2 | - | TRBV19 | CASSIRRARSTGELFF | TGTGCCAGTAGTATAAGGAGGGCCCGAAGCACCGGGGAGCTGTTTTTT
- | TRBJ2-1 | TRBD2 | TRBV11-3 | CASSLGGGGEYNEQFF | TGTGCCAGCAGCTTAGGTGGCGGGGGAGAATACAATGAGCAGTTCTTC
- | TRBJ2-5 | TRBD2 | TRBV7-2 | CASSSGLARGETQYF | TGTGCCAGCAGCTCGGGACTAGCACGGGGAGAGACCCAGTACTTC
- | TRBJ1-1 | - | TRBV5-1 | CASSLEGVGEAFF | TGCGCCAGCAGCTTGGAAGGCGTGGGTGAAGCTTTCTTT
- | TRBJ1-3 | - | TRBV7-2 | CASSSPTGSGNTIYF | TGTGCCAGCAGCTCCCCGACAGGCTCTGGAAACACCATATATTTT
- | TRBJ2-7 | TRBD1 | TRBV9 | CASSPGTGTYEQYF | TGTGCCAGCAGCCCAGGGACAGGGACCTACGAGCAGTACTTC
few | TRBJ1-5 | - | TRBV30 | CAWTGGTGINQPQHF | TGTGCCTGGACTGGAGGCACAGGGATCAATCAGCCCCAGCATTTT
once | TRBJ2-7 | TRBD1 | TRBV6-5 | CASSSGQASYEQYF | TGTGCCAGCAGTTCCGGACAGGCCTCCTACGAGCAGTACTTC
few | TRBJ2-2 | - | TRBV7-9 | CASSHAGYRDGELFF | TGTGCCAGCAGTCACGCAGGGTATCGCGACGGGGAGCTGTTTTTT
- | TRBJ2-7 | - | TRBV6-1 | CASSELQGGYEQYF | TGTGCCAGCAGTGAACTACAGGGTGGATACGAGCAGTACTTC
- | TRBJ1-6 | - | TRBV9 | CASSVAVGYNSPLHF | TGTGCCAGCAGCGTAGCTGTGGGATATAATTCACCCCTCCACTTT
once | TRBJ2-2 | TRBD2 | TRBV7-2 | CASSLSGTNTGELFF | TGTGCCAGCAGCCTTAGCGGGACGAACACCGGGGAGCTGTTTTTT
once | TRBJ2-7 | TRBD1 | TRBV28 | CASIGSQGAKRAVYEQYF | TGTGCCAGCATTGGTAGCCAGGGGGCTAAACGGGCGGTCTACGAGCAGTACTTC
- | TRBJ2-2 | - | TRBV5-6 | CASSMLTGELFF | TGTGCCAGCAGCATGCTCACCGGGGAGCTGTTTTTT
- | TRBJ2-6 | TRBD1 | TRBV19 | CASIGRGRAGANVLTF | TGTGCCAGTATCGGCAGGGGGCGAGCAGGGGCCAACGTCCTGACTTTC
- | TRBJ2-7 | - | TRBV20-1 | CSARLGEQYF | TGCAGTGCTAGACTGGGGGAGCAGTACTTC
- | TRBJ2-5 | TRBD2 | TRBV7-7 | CASSSARTSGVRQETQYF | TGTGCCAGCAGCTCCGCCCGGACTAGCGGGGTTCGCCAAGAGACCCAGTACTTC
- | TRBJ2-7 | TRBD1 | TRBV10-3 | CAARQGHLFYEQYF | TGTGCCGCTCGACAGGGACACCTTTTCTACGAGCAGTACTTC
- | TRBJ2-7 | - | TRBV5-5 | CASSQQITVPYEQYF | TGTGCCAGCAGCCAGCAAATTACTGTTCCCTACGAGCAGTACTTC
- | TRBJ2-6 | TRBD1 | TRBV27 | CASSLHGQGGVGANVLTF | TGTGCCAGCAGTTTGCACGGACAGGGGGGCGTGGGGGCCAACGTCCTGACTTTC
- | TRBJ2-1 | TRBD2 | TRBV30 | CAWSVRLAGGYEQFF | TGTGCCTGGAGTGTACGATTAGCGGGGGGGTATGAGCAGTTCTTC
- | TRBJ2-5 | TRBD2 | TRBV27 | CASSLFGTSGKWETQYF | TGTGCCAGCAGTTTATTCGGGACTAGCGGGAAATGGGAGACCCAGTACTTC
- | TRBJ2-4 | TRBD1 | TRBV5-6 | CASSALQGAGDIQYF | TGTGCCAGCAGCGCATTACAGGGGGCCGGGGACATTCAGTACTTC
- | TRBJ1-5 | TRBD1 | TRBV29-1 | CSVAQGAMGNQPQHF | TGCAGCGTTGCGCAGGGGGCAATGGGCAATCAGCCCCAGCATTTT
- | TRBJ2-7 | - | TRBV5-6 | CASSLEDLTGIVEQYF | TGTGCCAGCAGCTTGGAAGATCTAACAGGGATCGTCGAGCAGTACTTC
- | TRBJ2-1 | TRBD2 | TRBV4-2 | CASSALADSYNEQFF | TGTGCCAGCAGCGCCCTAGCGGACTCCTACAATGAGCAGTTCTTC
- | TRBJ2-5 | TRBD2 | TRBV5-5 | CASSLPGLAGVETQYF | TGTGCCAGCAGTCTCCCGGGACTAGCGGGTGTGGAGACCCAGTACTTC
once | TRBJ2-7 | - | TRBV9 | CASSANRRNEQYF | TGTGCCAGCAGCGCGAACAGGCGAAACGAGCAGTACTTC
- | TRBJ1-5 | TRBD1 | TRBV19 | CASSPGTASNQPQHF | TGTGCCAGTAGCCCCGGGACAGCTAGCAATCAGCCCCAGCATTTT
- | TRBJ2-2 | TRBD1 | TRBV28 | CASFPWGTGGPGELFF | TGTGCCAGCTTCCCCTGGGGGACAGGGGGCCCCGGGGAGCTGTTTTTT
- | TRBJ1-2 | TRBD1 | TRBV5-4 | CASSLTRDRGLGNYGYTF | TGTGCCAGCAGCTTAACCCGGGACAGGGGCCTTGGGAACTATGGCTACACCTTC
- | TRBJ2-7 | TRBD2 | TRBV5-8 | CASSPGLAGAEQYF | TGTGCCAGCAGCCCGGGACTAGCGGGAGCCGAGCAGTACTTC
- | TRBJ2-7 | TRBD1 | TRBV5-1 | CASSLGGQGYYEQYF | TGCGCCAGCAGCTTGGGGGGACAGGGGTACTACGAGCAGTACTTC
- | TRBJ1-3 | - | TRBV7-6 | CASSLGVSGNTIYF | TGTGCCAGCAGCCTCGGGGTATCTGGAAACACCATATATTTT
- | TRBJ2-2 | TRBD1 | TRBV2 | CASSEDADRLNTGELFF | TGTGCCAGCAGTGAAGACGCGGACAGGCTGAACACCGGGGAGCTGTTTTTT
- | TRBJ2-3 | TRBD2 | TRBV9 | CASSVERSGGSTDTQYF | TGTGCCAGCAGCGTAGAGCGTAGCGGGGGGAGCACAGATACGCAGTATTTT
- | TRBJ1-4 | - | TRBV10-3 | CAISDEGVGEKLFF | TGTGCCATCAGTGATGAGGGGGTGGGTGAAAAACTGTTTTTT
- | TRBJ1-5 | TRBD1 | TRBV6-5 | CASKTGAYSNQPQHF | TGTGCCAGCAAAACAGGGGCTTATAGCAATCAGCCCCAGCATTTT
- | TRBJ1-4 | - | TRBV10-2 | CASSEGFGEKLFF | TGCGCCAGCAGTGAGGGCTTTGGGGAAAAACTGTTTTTT
- | TRBJ1-4 | - | TRBV19 | CASSIERNNEKLFF | TGTGCCAGTAGTATTGAAAGGAATAATGAAAAACTGTTTTTT